The 4 T cell receptor beta chains listed next were all sequenced from one sample in a study of early T cells in non-severe SARS-CoV-2 infection (dated by TCRdb to about 2021). Library preparation used 5' RACE. Data came from a NextSeq 500. TCRdb took the public reads, trimmed them with fastp at Q25, ran MiXCR for clone calling and kept in-frame beta chains. CDR3 protein duplicates are merged, each entry listing the most common genes and DNA. This sample holds approximately 50,000 distinct CDR3 sequences; 7.5% to 9.5% were observed only once. Jointly, the top ten make up around 4.4% of the sample. Material: whole blood. The origin of the receptors is an adult who was a healthcare worker with PCR-confirmed SARS-CoV-2 infection or an uninfected control (not recorded which).

This clonotype was picked up a small number of times. This chain uses TRBV11-2 with TRBJ2-7, with D perhaps matching TRBD2 (6 bases). CDR3 size: 12 residues. The V end was cut by 5 bases, the J end by 7 bases, with 12 bases between. From germline, CDR1 is SGHAT and CDR2 FQNNGV. The CDR3 is CASSRSGREQYF. The CDR3 nucleotides read TGTGCCAGCAGCCGCAGCGGGCGAGAGCAGTACTTC.

In this sample, this clonotype turned up many times. The V and J genes are TRBV19 and TRBJ1-2; D unresolved. The CDR3 extends over 13 amino acids. Trimming shortened V by 7 bases and J by 2 bases, and 11 bases separated the two germline ends. Germline CDR1 is LNHDA and CDR2 is SQIVND (reference sequence). CDR3 bases: TGTGCCAGTACTTGGGGTCGAAACTATGGCTACACCTTC. Its protein is CASTWGRNYGYTF.

This clonotype was seen at least ten times. The V call is TRBV6-6, the J call TRBJ2-5; D not certain. Trimming pared 0 bases from V and 1 base from J, leaving 6 bases between. Germline CDR1 reads MNHNY; CDR2 reads SVGAGI (reference sequence). The CDR3 totals 14 residues. The CDR3 sequence: CASSYSGSQETQYF. DNA of the CDR3: TGTGCCAGCAGTTACTCGGGCAGCCAAGAGACCCAGTACTTC.

The table lists this clonotype with a few counts. The chain joins TRBV6-1 to TRBJ1-1; no clear D gene. Trimming removed 0 bases at V and 5 bases at J, with 16 bases between. CDR3 length: 16 residues. Per germline, CDR1 MNHNS and CDR2 SASEGT. The CDR3 here is CASSEALPNTKTEAFF. In DNA, the CDR3 is TGTGCCAGCAGTGAAGCGCTTCCCAACACCAAGACTGAAGCTTTCTTT.